This T cell receptor beta chain comes out of a study of shared clonotypes between healthy human individuals. Study context: CD4 naive and memory got three plates each, CD8 naive two, CD8 memory one. Notes on the study in general: Naive subsets, compared against memory subsets, generally had larger estimated richness values. Generation probabilities were higher for clonotypes shared across all four sorted-subset donors than for unshared ones.

To note about this clone: The antigen remains undetermined.

The CDR3 has 16 residues. V was pared by 3 bases and J by 3 bases, with 6 bases of the junction left unmatched. Per the germline V gene, CDR1 is SGHDT and CDR2 is YYEEEE. Data came from immunoSEQ multiplex PCR; TCRdb stores just in-frame clones and leaves some out. The sample yields about 1,800,000 clones, 85% to 95% seen once. Positive CCR7 selection of CD45RO-negative cells yielded the naive CD8 cells, and terminally differentiated effector memory CD45RA+ cells were excluded. The sequencing sample was made of naive CD8+ T cells sorted from blood. This TCR was sampled from a man between 18 and 35 years old in good health. This sequence joins TRBV5-6 and TRBJ2-1; 10 positions agree with TRBD2. The CDR3 bases are TGTGCCAGCAGCTGGGACGGGACTAGCGACTACAATGAGCAGTTCTTC. Its protein product is CASSWDGTSDYNEQFF.